This TCR beta chain was documented in a study of Graves' ophthalmopathy and Graves' hyperthyroidism. Notes on the study in general: Researchers report that a 13-signature model separated ophthalmopathy from stable hyperthyroidism, posting 87.88% sensitivity and about 82% specificity.

This clonotype has ten or more counts. The antigen remains undetermined. CDR1 and CDR2 from the germline V gene are LNHNV and YYDKDF (reference sequence). CDR3 length: 17 residues. V was cut by 1 base and J by 2 bases, with 15 bases left in between. As the template, RNA transcripts were used to amplify TCR beta CDR3 regions. HTBI primers were used in a first-round RT-PCR, which preceded a second-round multiplex PCR. Using its own MiXCR run on the multiplex PCR reads, TCRdb lists one record per CDR3 protein. Here the sample spans 1 million to 1.3 million distinct CDR3 sequences, 36% being singletons. The source of this sequence is an adult man with Graves' hyperthyroidism. Sequences were obtained from peripheral blood or thyroid tissue (not recorded which). The chain joins TRBV15 to TRBJ1-5; no clear D gene. CDR3 in amino acids: CATSRVVAGNGNQPQHF. The CDR3, as DNA: TGTGCCACCAGCAGAGTAGTGGCAGGCAATGGCAATCAGCCCCAGCATTTT.